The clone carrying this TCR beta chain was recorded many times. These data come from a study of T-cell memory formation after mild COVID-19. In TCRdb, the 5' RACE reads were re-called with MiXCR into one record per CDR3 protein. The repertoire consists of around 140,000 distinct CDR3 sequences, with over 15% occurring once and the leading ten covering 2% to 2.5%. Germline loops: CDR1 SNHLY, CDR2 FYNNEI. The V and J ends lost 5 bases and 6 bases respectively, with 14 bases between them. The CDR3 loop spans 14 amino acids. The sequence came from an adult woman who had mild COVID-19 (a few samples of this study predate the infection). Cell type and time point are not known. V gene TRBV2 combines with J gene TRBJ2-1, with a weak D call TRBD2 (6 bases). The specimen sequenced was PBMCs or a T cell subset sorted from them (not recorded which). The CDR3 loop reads CASSSGYGGNEQFF. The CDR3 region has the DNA TGTGCCAGCAGTTCGGGGTACGGGGGCAATGAGCAGTTCTTC.